This passage covers 10 T cell receptor beta chains from one sample sequenced in a study of blood T cell repertoires in COVID-19. The table came from immunoSEQ multiplex PCR; TCRdb's copy has only in-frame clones and leaves some out. The repertoire consists of approximately 300,000 clones, with more than 70% occurring once and the leading ten covering about 6%. The sequencing input was peripheral blood. Receptor source: a man between 18 and 29 years old who had recovered from COVID-19.

This chain connects TRBV28 to TRBJ2-7; unclear D gene. The germline V gene has CDR1 MDHEN and CDR2 SYDVKM. This CDR3 region has 12 residues. V lost 6 bases and J 6 bases, leaving 12 bases between the germline ends. This CDR3 reads CASSGVRVEQYF. The DNA for the CDR3 is TGTGCCAGCAGCGGTGTACGAGTCGAGCAGTACTTC.

V and J are TRBV6-6 and TRBJ2-7, with TRBD1 matching over 7 bases. V dropped 5 bases and J dropped 3; count of bases not matched to a gene: 7. CDR1 MNHNY and CDR2 SVGAGI come from the germline V gene (reference sequence). CDR3 length equals 14 residues. CDR3 loop: CASSLHRGNYEQYF. CDR3 sequence (DNA): TGTGCCAGCAGTCTCCACAGGGGAAACTACGAGCAGTACTTC.

The chain employs TRBV5-1 and TRBJ2-1, with 7 positions matching TRBD1. The CDR3 has 17 amino acids. Germline V lookup: CDR1 SGHRS, CDR2 YFSETQ. Trimming at V came to 0 bases and at J to 2 bases, leaving 8 bases not matched to a gene. Here the CDR3 reads CASSLAPTGVTYNEQFF. The CDR3 DNA is TGCGCCAGCAGCTTGGCCCCCACAGGGGTAACCTACAATGAGCAGTTCTTC. Combining the CDR3 with reference TRBV5-1 and TRBJ2-1 gives the whole variable domain KAGVTQTPRYLIKTRGQQVTLSCSPISGHRSVSWYQQTPGQGLQFLFEYFSETQRNKGNFPGRFSGRQFSNSRSEMNVSTLELGDSALYLCASSLAPTGVTYNEQFFGPGTRLTVL.

The rearrangement links TRBV6-5 to TRBJ1-1, with 10 bases fitting TRBD1. Germline V CDR1 and CDR2: MNHEY, SVGAGI. After removal of 8 bases from V and 8 bases from J, the junction contained 8 bases not matched to a gene. This CDR3 region has 13 residues. The CDR3 DNA sequence: TGTGCCAGCCGAGGGACAGGGGTTAACGAAGCTTTCTTT. It encodes CASRGTGVNEAFF.

The chain employs TRBV27 and TRBJ1-1, with D possibly matching TRBD1 (6 bases). V lost 5 bases and J 2 bases, leaving 15 bases between the germline ends. This CDR3 is built from 15 residues. The germline gives CDR1 MNHEY, CDR2 SMNVEV (reference sequence). The CDR3 is CASSNRDTLNTEAFF. CDR3 nucleotide sequence: TGTGCCAGCAGTAACCGGGACACGCTTAACACTGAAGCTTTCTTT.

Here the CDR3 DNA reads TGTGCCATCAGTGTGGGACAGGGAGCCTACGAGCAGTACTTC. It specifies CAISVGQGAYEQYF. This chain joins TRBV10-3 and TRBJ2-7; 9 bases are a match to TRBD1. Germline V gene data show CDR1 as ENHRY and CDR2 as SYGVKD. V was clipped by 4 bases and J by 2 bases; unmatched bases: 3. The CDR3 has 14 residues.

The chain carries TRBV7-9 and TRBJ2-1; 7 bases map to TRBD2. The length of the CDR3 is 15 residues. The V gene end was trimmed by 5 bases and the J gene end by 3 bases; junction bases not matched to a gene: 7. The germline V gene encodes CDR1 SEHNR and CDR2 FQNEAQ (reference sequence). CDR3 loop: CASSPAGGSYNEQFF. The CDR3 DNA is TGTGCCAGCAGCCCTGCCGGCGGGAGCTACAATGAGCAGTTCTTC.

The chain carries TRBV3-1 (or the pseudogene TRBV3-2) and TRBJ1-3; D gene ambiguous. In germline, CDR1 is LGHDT, CDR2 YNNKEL (reference sequence). The CDR3 covers 17 residues. V lost 0 bases and J lost 2, with 14 bases in between. Here the CDR3 reads CASSQDPDGLAGNTIYF. The CDR3 coding sequence is TGTGCCAGCAGCCAAGACCCAGATGGTTTGGCTGGAAACACCATATATTTT.

V gene TRBV18 combines with J gene TRBJ1-3; perhaps TRBD1 as D (6 bases). Germline assignment: CDR1 KGHSH and CDR2 LQKENI. CDR3 length: 15 amino acids. Trimming stripped 6 bases from V and 4 bases from J, with 16 bases between. The CDR3 coding sequence is TGTGCCAGCTCGCTGACGAGGACAGAGGGAAACACCATATATTTT. This encodes CASSLTRTEGNTIYF.

This sequence joins TRBV18 and TRBJ2-6, with D possibly being TRBD1 (5 bases). CDR1 KGHSH and CDR2 LQKENI come from the germline V gene. V lost 3 bases to trimming and J lost 0 bases, with 6 bases between them. This CDR3 comprises 15 residues. For the CDR3, the DNA is TGTGCCAGCTCACCGGGGCTCTCTGGGGCCAACGTCCTGACTTTC. Residues: CASSPGLSGANVLTF. The entire variable domain, with the rest obtained from reference TRBV18 and TRBJ2-6, is as follows: NAGVMQNPRHLVRRRGQEARLRCSPMKGHSHVYWYRQLPEEGLKFMVYLQKENIIDESGMPKERFSAEFPKEGPSILRIQQVVRGDSAAYFCASSPGLSGANVLTFGAGSRLTVL.